The clone carrying this TCR beta chain was seen a handful of times. For the second PCR, which ran for roughly 6 to 12 cycles, a sample-barcoded 5' primer and a J-beta primer mix were used. A single record per CDR3 protein comes from TCRdb applying MiXCR to the 5' RACE reads. The repertoire includes roughly 700,000 distinct CDR3 sequences, roughly 25% of them detected once, and more than 7.5% sits in the top ten. The CDR3 has 16 residues. Deletions cut 5 bases from V and 0 bases from J, with 14 bases between. Per the germline V gene, CDR1 is SGHVS and CDR2 is FNYEAQ. The data were obtained in a study of blood T cells in healthy people across ages. This same sample was also taken into another study, of T cells of mothers and their children.

The TCR comes from a boy under 18 in good health. The sequenced material came from blood. The chain recombines TRBV7-6 with TRBJ2-1; the D is unclear. The CDR3 spells CASSPPPAFSYNEQFF. CDR3 coding DNA: TGTGCCAGCAGCCCGCCCCCCGCCTTCTCCTACAATGAGCAGTTCTTC.